Many counts were recorded for the clone carrying this T cell receptor (beta chain). What it recognizes is unknown. This entry belongs to a study of metastatic and nonmetastatic thyroid tumors. Whole-study findings and limits: TCR beta diversity was reportedly significantly higher in malignant thyroid tumors than benign nodules, in blood and tumor.

Thyroid surgery was performed in patients who had received no treatment beforehand. Using MiXCR, TCRdb reanalyzed the PCR reads. The sample consists of about 24,000 clones, around a fifth of them appearing once. V shed 2 bases and J shed 2 bases, with 22 bases lying between them. The germline gives CDR1 SGHDT, CDR2 YYEEEE. The CDR3 has 19 residues. The sequence was obtained from a male donor with papillary thyroid cancer or a benign thyroid nodule (not recorded which). Some clones in this sample may be carry-over from other donors' samples. Material: blood. This sequence joins TRBV5-6 and TRBJ2-2, with D possibly matching TRBD1 (6 bases). This chain's CDR3 is CASSLSLWLGTPNTGELFF. The CDR3 region has the DNA TGTGCCAGCAGCTTATCTTTGTGGTTAGGGACACCAAACACCGGGGAGCTGTTTTTT. The full variable domain, rest sourced from reference TRBV5-6 and TRBJ2-2, is DAGVTQSPTHLIKTRGQQVTLRCSPKSGHDTVSWYQQALGQGPQFIFQYYEEEERQRGNFPDRFSGHQFPNYSSELNVNALLLGDSALYLCASSLSLWLGTPNTGELFFGEGSRLTVL.